A single sample is the source of the 21 T cell receptor beta chains below, sequenced in a study of blood T cells in healthy people across ages. A J-beta primer mix and a sample-barcoded 5' primer were used in a second PCR of roughly 7 to 12 cycles. In TCRdb, the 5' RACE reads were re-called with MiXCR into one record per CDR3 protein. The sample carries approximately 800,000 distinct CDR3 sequences, 46% recorded once. The specimen sequenced was blood. These receptors originate from an older man in good health.

The chain combines TRBV11-3 with TRBJ2-2; D remains unclear. This CDR3 contains 13 residues. V was shortened by 2 bases and J by 6 bases, with 7 bases between the two germline ends. CDR1 SGHNT and CDR2 YENEEA come from the germline V gene. CDR3 region: CASSLPAAGELFF. For the CDR3, the DNA is TGTGCCAGCAGCTTACCGGCCGCCGGGGAGCTGTTTTTT.

This clonotype was counted between two and nine times. The chain carries TRBV7-2 and TRBJ2-1, with TRBD2 matching over 7 bases. Looked up from germline, CDR1 is SGHTA and CDR2 is FQGNSA. This CDR3 is 13 amino acids long. J lost 7 bases, V lost 3 bases, and 3 bases had no gene match. The CDR3 region is CASSFGLGNEQFF. In DNA form, the CDR3 reads TGTGCCAGCAGCTTCGGACTAGGGAATGAGCAGTTCTTC.

The V call is TRBV27, the J call TRBJ1-2, with TRBD1 as a possible D gene (5 bases). V shed 5 bases and J shed 7 bases, with 23 bases lying between them. This CDR3 is 16 amino acids long. In germline, CDR1 is MNHEY, CDR2 SMNVEV (reference sequence). Here the CDR3 reads CASSPGTNSYVSGYTF. CDR3 nucleotide sequence: TGTGCCAGCAGTCCCGGGACGAATTCCTATGTGTCTGGCTACACCTTC.

This clonotype has only a few counts. The chain uses TRBV7-2 and TRBJ1-3; D gene uncertain. This CDR3 is 15 amino acids long. Germline CDR1 reads SGHTA; CDR2 reads FQGNSA. Trimming removed 1 base from V and 1 base from J, with 8 bases in between. The CDR3 DNA sequence: TGTGCCAGCAGCTTAGAAGTCGGTTCTGGAAACACCATATATTTT. Its translation is CASSLEVGSGNTIYF.

As concerns this clonotype: Germline is not matched at one junction end, which may reflect a read error. This chain connects TRBV12-3 or TRBV12-4 to TRBJ2-1; 8 nucleotides align to TRBD2. This CDR3 contains 15 residues. The CDR3 loop is CASSLGRAGADEQFF. The CDR3 region has the DNA TGTGCCAGCAGCCTGGGACGAGCGGGAGCCGATGAGCAGTTTTTC.

This clonotype was found a few times. V usage is TRBV7-9 and J usage is TRBJ2-1; 10 bases fit TRBD2. J was trimmed by 7 bases and V by 5 bases; bases with no gene match: 5. This CDR3 comprises 14 residues. Germline V lookup: CDR1 SEHNR, CDR2 FQNEAQ (reference sequence). CDR3 nucleotide sequence: TGTGCCAGCAGCCCTGCACTAGCGGGGAATGAGCAGTTCTTC. This sequence encodes CASSPALAGNEQFF.

Comments on this clonotype: Because it lacks the conserved phenylalanine or tryptophan at the end, this CDR3 is likely a read error. The chain combines TRBV20-1 with TRBJ1-5, with 10 bases fitting TRBD1. There are 17 residues in the CDR3. CDR1 and CDR2 (germline): DFQATT, SNEGSKA (reference sequence). J lost 5 bases, V lost 2 bases, and 12 bases had no gene match. The CDR3, as DNA: TGCAGTGCTAGACCATCGAGACCAGGGACAGGGGATCAGCCCCAGCATTCT. This encodes CSARPSRPGTGDQPQHS.

The CDR3 here is CASRGQTSSAGETQYF. As DNA, the CDR3 is TGTGCCAGCAGAGGTCAGACCTCCTCTGCGGGAGAGACCCAGTACTTC. This rearrangement joins TRBV12-3 or TRBV12-4 to TRBJ2-7; D is possibly TRBD2 (5 bases). The J call may be in error: the DNA end matches TRBJ2-5 better. This CDR3 spans 16 amino acids.

The chain uses TRBV30 and TRBJ2-1; D gene uncertain. Trimming removed 0 bases at V and 2 bases at J, with 8 bases between. The CDR3 totals 14 residues. Germline lookup yields CDR1 GTSNPN and CDR2 SVGIG (reference sequence). The CDR3 loop reads CAWSVSSPYNEQFF. In nucleotides, the CDR3 is TGTGCCTGGAGTGTCTCCTCACCCTACAATGAGCAGTTCTTC. The full variable domain, with the rest looked up from reference TRBV30 and TRBJ2-1, is SQTIHQWPATLVQPVGSPLSLECTVEGTSNPNLYWYRQAAGRGLQLLFYSVGIGQISSEVPQNLSASRPQDRQFILSSKKLLLSDSGFYLCAWSVSSPYNEQFFGPGTRLTVL.

The rearrangement uses TRBV12-3 or TRBV12-4 and TRBJ2-1, with D hard to call. Trimming took 5 bases from V and 5 from J, leaving 10 bases between them. The CDR3 extends over 13 amino acids. The CDR3 nucleotides are TGTGCCAGCAGTCCGGACCCAAACAATGAGCAGTTCTTC. It encodes CASSPDPNNEQFF.

The genes are TRBV20-1 and TRBJ2-1; D not certain. Germline CDR1 is DFQATT and CDR2 is SNEGSKA (reference sequence). This CDR3 is 12 amino acids long. V dropped 3 bases and J dropped 5 bases, with 8 bases sitting between them. The CDR3 nucleotides read TGCAGTGCTAGGGTCCGTAACAATGAGCAGTTCTTC. Translation gives CSARVRNNEQFF.

The rearrangement links TRBV2 to TRBJ2-1; D possibly corresponds to TRBD1 (5 bases). Germline assignment: CDR1 SNHLY and CDR2 FYNNEI. The CDR3 loop spans 14 amino acids. Deletions cut 5 bases from V and 6 bases from J, with 14 bases between. Here the CDR3 DNA reads TGTGCCAGCAGTTTCAGGGAAGGGGTCAATGAGCAGTTCTTC. This gives the protein CASSFREGVNEQFF.

In regard to this clonotype: This sequence may be a read error, since a much larger clone differs from it by one base. The J gene is TRBJ2-7, the V gene TRBV20-1; D is uncertain. Trimming shortened V by 3 bases and J by 7 bases, and 19 bases separated the two germline ends. There are 14 residues in the CDR3. The germline CDR1 and CDR2 sequences are DFQATT and SNEGSKA (reference sequence). This CDR3 is CSASLWEAYNEQYF. CDR3 nucleotides: TGCAGTGCTAGTCTATGGGAAGCCTACAATGAGCAGTACTTC.

In its sample, this clonotype was seen a few times. The genes are TRBV7-9 and TRBJ1-5, with 8 bases matching TRBD1. The germline V gene encodes CDR1 SEHNR and CDR2 FQNEAQ (reference sequence). Losses at the gene ends were 4 bases for V and 2 bases for J; bases not matched to a gene: 1. The CDR3 loop spans 14 amino acids. In nucleotides, the CDR3 is TGTGCCAGCAGCTCACAGGGGGGCAATCAGCCCCAGCATTTT. This translates into CASSSQGGNQPQHF.

This clonotype was found a few times. V and J are TRBV7-2 and TRBJ2-5; D may be TRBD2 (6 bases). The V and J ends lost 3 bases and 0 bases respectively, with 11 bases between them. CDR1 and CDR2 (germline): SGHTA, FQGNSA. CDR3 length: 15 amino acids. The CDR3 DNA follows: TGTGCCAGCAGCTTGGTCGGCGGGGACCAAGAGACCCAGTACTTC. Translating gives CASSLVGGDQETQYF.

The V call is TRBV3-1, the J call TRBJ1-2; no firm D call. This CDR3 is 13 amino acids long. Germline assignment: CDR1 LGHDT and CDR2 YNNKEL (reference sequence). Deletions cut 4 bases from V and 8 bases from J, with 14 bases between. In DNA form, the CDR3 reads TGTGCCAGCAGCCCAATCGGACGTTTGGGCTACACCTTC. Translating gives CASSPIGRLGYTF.

This clonotype has only a few counts. This chain connects TRBV7-9 to TRBJ2-1; TRBD2 matches at 8 bases. The V segment lost 4 bases and the J segment 4 bases; nucleotides outside the gene matches: 6. CDR3 length: 15 amino acids. Looked up from germline, CDR1 is SEHNR and CDR2 is FQNEAQ (reference sequence). CDR3 sequence reads: CASSSGVAGYNEQFF. Here the CDR3 DNA reads TGTGCCAGCAGCTCAGGCGTAGCGGGATACAATGAGCAGTTCTTC.

The chain carries TRBV5-1 and TRBJ2-2; D gene unclear. The CDR3 consists of 16 residues. Germline-derived CDR1 and CDR2 are SGHRS and YFSETQ. The V end was cut by 2 bases, the J end by 4 bases, with 15 bases between. The CDR3 nucleotides are TGCGCCAGCAGCTTCGACCCCACGCCTGGCACCGGGGAGCTGTTTTTT. This codes for CASSFDPTPGTGELFF.

This chain connects TRBV6-2 or TRBV6-3 to TRBJ2-3; possibly TRBD1 or TRBD2 for D (5 bases each). The germline V gene encodes CDR1 MNHEY and CDR2 SVGEGT. Trimming removed 6 bases at V and 10 bases at J, with 20 bases between. The CDR3 covers 14 residues. The CDR3 bases are TGTGCCAGCAGCCAGGGACCGCATCGAAGTGCGCAGTATTTT. This encodes CASSQGPHRSAQYF.

In regard to this clonotype: Since the CDR3 does not end with the conserved phenylalanine or tryptophan, this likely comes from a read error. The CDR3 nucleotides are TGTGCCATCCGGGGGATGGGAACAGGGGGCCCCAATGAGCAGTACTAC. Translating gives CAIRGMGTGGPNEQYY. V usage is TRBV10-3 and J usage is TRBJ2-5; 9 bases are shared with TRBD1. The J segment lost 11 bases and the V segment lost 8 bases, leaving 21 bases of the junction unmatched. This CDR3 spans 16 amino acids. The germline CDR1 and CDR2 sequences are ENHRY and SYGVKD.

This clonotype occurred a few times. This sequence joins TRBV4-3 and TRBJ2-5; either TRBD1 or TRBD2 may supply D (5 bases each). This CDR3 region has 15 residues. Trimming stripped 0 bases from V and 9 bases from J, with 17 bases between. Germline assignment: CDR1 LGHNA and CDR2 YSLEER. DNA of the CDR3: TGCGCCAGCAGCCAAGATTCCGGCAGGGTGAGGGCCCAGTACTTC. It codes for CASSQDSGRVRAQYF.